This T cell receptor beta chain derives from a study of T cell responses to AZD1222 COVID-19 vaccine. Looking at the study overall: Second-dose intervals of approximately 4 or approximately 12 weeks were pooled.

Regarding this clone: What it recognizes is unknown.

Generated by immunoSEQ multiplex PCR, the TCRdb table keeps only in-frame clones and is missing some. Of 130,000 or so clones listed, over 90% are singletons. The CDR3 length is 19 residues. V shed 2 bases and J shed 2 bases, with 24 bases lying between them. Germline V gene lookup returns CDR1 SEHNR and CDR2 FQNEAQ (reference sequence). Whole-study findings and limits: Rises in breadth and depth of Spike-specific TCRs came after two AZD1222 doses. Seropositivity was recorded at baseline in only six AZD1222 recipients.

The V and J genes are TRBV7-9 and TRBJ1-1, with D maybe TRBD1 (5 bases). This specimen was peripheral blood, taken on day 0 of AZD1222 vaccination. The receptor's source is an adult in good health. The CDR3 region is CASSLPPLVPPGDNTEAFF. In nucleotides, the CDR3 is TGTGCCAGCAGCTTACCGCCGCTGGTCCCGCCCGGGGACAACACTGAAGCTTTCTTT.